What follows is one T cell receptor beta chain and its context. The authors' processing: Reference gene primers were amplified, and this amplification served to estimate nucleated cell counts. Sequenced by immunoSEQ multiplex PCR; TCRdb stores in-frame clones only, minus some. The V and J calls and clone size are taken from that table; D and trimming were inferred from the DNA. The sample holds 200,000 or so clones; 85% to 90% are singletons and the top ten take over 2%. The data were taken from a study of blood T cell repertoires in COVID-19. Turning to the study itself: There were acute and convalescent COVID-19 samples, and they came from the United States, Italy and Spain. PBMCs, B-cell-depleted T cells, or T cells provided the cDNA or gDNA that made up the material.

The specimen sequenced was peripheral blood. This sequence originates from a woman between 50 and 59 years old with acute or convalescent COVID-19.

CDR3 bases: TGTGCCAGCAGTTCTCCGACTGGGGGGGTTACTGAAGCTTTCTTT. The encoded protein is CASSSPTGGVTEAFF. The rearrangement joins TRBV6-6 to TRBJ1-1; perhaps TRBD1 as D (5 bases). Germline V CDR1 and CDR2: MNHNY, SVGAGI (reference sequence). The CDR3 consists of 15 residues. The germline V and J ends were trimmed by 4 bases and 5 bases, with 17 bases remaining between them.